This record looks at one TCR beta chain sequence and its context. While infection was still active, Seattle patients were enrolled and then followed longitudinally. This CDR3 region has 14 residues. This entry belongs to a study of blood T cell repertoires in COVID-19. About the research overall: Sample material is recorded as cDNA or gDNA derived from T cells, B-cell-depleted T cells, or PBMCs.

Data came from immunoSEQ multiplex PCR; TCRdb stores just in-frame clones and leaves some out. The table has fewer than 200,000 clones, roughly 93% seen once. The clonotype comes from a man younger than 35 with COVID-19, enrolled during active disease. The source material was peripheral blood. This chain connects TRBV21-1 to TRBJ1-4; the D call of TRBD1 is as the table states it, not checked on the DNA. TRBV21-1 is shown as a pseudogene. CDR3 loop: CASSKIRGCEKLLF. In DNA form, the CDR3 reads TGTGCCAGCAGCAAGATCAGGGGTTGTGAAAAACTGCTTTTT.